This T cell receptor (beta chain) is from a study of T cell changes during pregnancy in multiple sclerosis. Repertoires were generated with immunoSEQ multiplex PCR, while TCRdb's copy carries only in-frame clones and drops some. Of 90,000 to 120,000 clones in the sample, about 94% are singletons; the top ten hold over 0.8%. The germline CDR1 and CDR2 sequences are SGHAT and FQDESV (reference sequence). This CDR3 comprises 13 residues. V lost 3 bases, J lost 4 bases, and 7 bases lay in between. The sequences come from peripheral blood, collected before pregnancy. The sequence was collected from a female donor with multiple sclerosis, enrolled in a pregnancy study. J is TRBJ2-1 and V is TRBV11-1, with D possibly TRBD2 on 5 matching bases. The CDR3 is CASSFRGYNEQFF. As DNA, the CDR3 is TGTGCCAGCAGCTTTCGGGGATACAATGAGCAGTTCTTC. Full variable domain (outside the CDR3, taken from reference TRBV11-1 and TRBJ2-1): EAEVAQSPRYKITEKSQAVAFWCDPISGHATLYWYRQILGQGPELLVQFQDESVVDDSQLPKDRFSAERLKGVDSTLKIQPAELGDSAMYLCASSFRGYNEQFFGPGTRLTVL.